These T cell receptor beta chains were read from a single sample in a study of blood T cell repertoires in COVID-19. Data came from immunoSEQ multiplex PCR; TCRdb stores just in-frame clones and leaves some out. Found here are about 350,000 clones, about 88% of them singletons; the top ten hold approximately 0.97%. The sequenced sample was PBMCs or T cells enriched from blood (not recorded which). The receptors stem from a woman aged 25 to 45 who had been exposed to COVID-19. The CDR3 runs from the conserved cysteine through the conserved F or W. D genes are given only for firm matches. A clone size is listed for some rows: how often the clone was seen (once, few, many), or a class if it is expanded.

once,TRBV18,TRBJ2-3,TRBD1,CASSPQGAGTDTQYF,TGTGCCAGCTCCCCACAGGGGGCCGGGACAGATACGCAGTATTTT
NA,TRBV27,TRBJ2-5,NA,CASSLLGQQETQYF,TGTGCCAGCAGTTTGTTAGGACAGCAAGAGACCCAGTACTTC
once,TRBV30,TRBJ2-7,NA,CAWSVTSYEQYF,TGTGCCTGGAGTGTAACCAGCTACGAGCAGTACTTC
NA,TRBV5-1,TRBJ2-7,TRBD2,CASSPSAGTSGRGWVYEQYF,TGCGCCAGCAGTCCGAGTGCCGGGACTAGCGGGAGAGGGTGGGTCTACGAGCAGTACTTC
NA,TRBV3-1/TRBV3-2,TRBJ2-7,TRBD1,CASSRQGYEQYF,TGTGCCAGCAGCCGACAGGGCTACGAGCAGTACTTC
NA,TRBV4-1,TRBJ2-1,TRBD2,CASSQGTSGYNEQFF,TGCGCCAGCAGCCAAGGAACTAGCGGGTACAATGAGCAGTTCTTC
NA,TRBV28,TRBJ2-3,TRBD2,CASSFRLGSTSGTTDTQYF,TGTGCCAGCAGTTTTCGGCTCGGGTCGACTAGCGGGACCACAGATACGCAGTATTTT
NA,TRBV15,TRBJ1-5,TRBD1,CATTSRAGGSNQPQHF,TGTGCCACCACTTCGCGGGCAGGGGGCTCCAATCAGCCCCAGCATTTT
NA,TRBV6-5,TRBJ2-7,NA,CASSVQDRGYEQYF,TGTGCCAGCTCCGTGCAGGACAGAGGCTACGAGCAGTACTTC
NA,TRBV2,TRBJ2-3,NA,CASSEVRGSTDTQYF,TGTGCCAGCAGTGAAGTTCGGGGGTCCACAGATACGCAGTATTTT
NA,TRBV7-3,TRBJ2-3,NA,CASSPGHTASTDTQYF,TGTGCCAGCAGCCCCGGACACACGGCTAGCACAGATACGCAGTATTTT
NA,TRBV28,TRBJ1-4,NA,CASSAYTGSLPNEKLFF,TGTGCCAGCAGTGCCTATACAGGGAGCTTACCGAATGAAAAACTGTTTTTT
NA,TRBV18,TRBJ1-1,NA,CASSSSDTEAFF,TGTGCCAGCTCATCGAGCGACACTGAAGCTTTCTTT
NA,TRBV5-8,TRBJ1-5,TRBD1,CASSRRGGQAFQPQHF,TGTGCCAGCAGCCGGAGAGGGGGCCAGGCTTTCCAGCCCCAGCATTTT
NA,TRBV28,TRBJ1-4,TRBD1,CASTSQGADEKLFF,TGTGCCAGCACCTCACAGGGGGCGGATGAAAAACTGTTTTTT
NA,TRBV7-8,TRBJ2-7,TRBD2,CASSLGGLAGVKVSYEQYF,TGTGCCAGCAGCTTAGGAGGACTAGCGGGAGTTAAGGTGTCCTACGAGCAGTACTTC
NA,TRBV9,TRBJ2-5,NA,CASSAGIWETQYF,TGTGCCAGCAGCGCAGGGATTTGGGAGACCCAGTACTTC
NA,TRBV10-3,TRBJ1-1,NA,CAISAGPGTEAFF,TGTGCCATCAGTGCAGGGCCTGGGACTGAAGCTTTCTTT
once,TRBV5-4,TRBJ1-1,TRBD1,CASSVDRAEAFF,TGTGCCAGCAGCGTGGACAGGGCCGAAGCTTTCTTT
NA,TRBV5-4,TRBJ2-1,TRBD2,CASSPSTSGSFNSEQFF,TGTGCCAGCAGCCCGTCGACTAGCGGGAGTTTCAACAGTGAGCAGTTCTTC
once,TRBV7-9,TRBJ2-7,TRBD1,CASSPDRGQYEQYF,TGTGCCAGCAGCCCAGACAGGGGGCAGTACGAGCAGTACTTC
few,TRBV21-1,TRBJ1-1,NA,CASSKGVEGGVNTEAFF,TGTGCCAGCAGCAAAGGGGTGGAGGGAGGAGTGAACACTGAAGCTTTCTTT
NA,TRBV3-1/TRBV3-2,TRBJ2-7,NA,CASSQQLRSGSSYEQYF,TGTGCCAGCAGCCAACAGCTGCGATCAGGAAGCTCCTACGAGCAGTACTTC
once,TRBV27,TRBJ1-4,NA,CASGLGPRGATNEKLFF,TGTGCCAGCGGTCTCGGCCCGCGGGGGGCAACTAATGAAAAACTGTTTTTT
NA,TRBV7-9,TRBJ2-7,NA,CASSSLHLRTSGEYEQYF,TGTGCCAGCAGCTCCCTTCACTTACGGACGTCGGGGGAGTACGAGCAGTACTTC
NA,TRBV10-1,TRBJ1-4,NA,CASSESAGAGEKLFF,TGCGCCAGCAGTGAGTCGGCGGGGGCCGGTGAAAAACTGTTTTTT
NA,TRBV9,TRBJ2-7,NA,CASSPTGYEQYF,TGTGCCAGCAGCCCGACAGGCTACGAGCAGTACTTC
NA,TRBV5-1,TRBJ2-7,NA,CASSSEAGMIIYEQYF,TGCGCCAGCAGCTCCGAGGCCGGTATGATAATCTACGAGCAGTACTTC
NA,TRBV10-2,TRBJ2-3,TRBD2,CAGGREGEDTQYF,TGCGCCGGAGGGCGGGAGGGAGAAGATACGCAGTATTTT
NA,TRBV28,TRBJ2-7,NA,CANSSISGSYEQYF,TGTGCCAACAGTTCCATCAGCGGCTCCTACGAGCAGTACTTC
NA,TRBV18,TRBJ2-3,NA,CASSPSGIPLITDTQYF,TGTGCCAGCTCACCCTCCGGGATCCCATTAATCACAGATACGCAGTATTTT
once,TRBV5-1,TRBJ2-7,TRBD2,CASSLASGGAEQYF,TGCGCCAGCAGCTTGGCGTCGGGGGGGGCCGAGCAGTACTTC
NA,TRBV10-2,TRBJ1-3,NA,CASGRTESSGNTIYF,TGCGCCAGCGGTAGGACAGAGAGCTCTGGAAACACCATATATTTT
once,TRBV5-8,TRBJ1-3,TRBD1,CASSLQMERTGAGNTIYF,TGTGCCAGCAGCTTGCAGATGGAAAGGACAGGGGCTGGAAACACCATATATTTT